This T cell receptor (beta chain) was documented in a study of CD8 T cells in ankylosing spondylitis. On this clonotype: Its target is not known.

Study-level points and caveats: Earlier reports found some motif variants in synovial fluid and blood in reactive arthritis. A motif of roughly eight highly homologous TCR beta variants was seen as apparently characteristic of ankylosing spondylitis blood.

TCRdb reprocessed the 5' RACE reads via MiXCR and lists one record per CDR3 protein. Here the sample spans 700,000 or so distinct CDR3 sequences, around 20% being singletons. What was sequenced was blood, either unsorted or a sorted T cell fraction (not recorded which). The source is a male donor with ankylosing spondylitis.

The CDR3 DNA reads as TGTGCCAGCTCTGTTGGGGACAGGAAAAATTCACCCCTCCACTTT. This encodes CASSVGDRKNSPLHF. J is TRBJ1-6 and V is TRBV2; 8 positions match TRBD1. This CDR3 contains 15 residues. CDR1 is SNHLY, CDR2 FYNNEI, per germline. The V gene end was trimmed by 8 bases and the J gene end by 7 bases; junction bases not matched to a gene: 10.